This TCR beta chain was profiled in a study of read filtering for tumor transcriptome and immune sequencing. The wider study: After DNase treatment, RNA was made into whole-transcriptome libraries.

Germline values: CDR1 KGHDR, CDR2 SFDVKD. This CDR3 spans 15 amino acids. V trimming: 2 bases; J trimming: 3 bases; junction bases outside the gene matches: 6. From 300 to 400 ng of RNA, a library with molecular barcoded alpha/delta and beta/gamma adaptors was made. TCRdb itself ran the reads through MiXCR, one entry per CDR3 protein. The sample contains some 22,000 distinct CDR3 sequences, roughly 20% of which appear only once. This clonotype was seen repeatedly, ten times or more. The antigen is not known. Study-level points and caveats: The CD138-negative fraction was mixed bone marrow immune cells, not pure T cells.

The TCR was taken from a donor at least 40 years old with multiple myeloma. The chain recombines TRBV24-1 with TRBJ2-7; TRBD1 agrees at 7 bases. The specimen was a population of CD138-negative cells sorted from bone marrow. As DNA, the CDR3 is TGTGCCACCAGTGATTCCCGGGACAGCAACTACGAGCAGTACTTC. The encoded protein is CATSDSRDSNYEQYF.